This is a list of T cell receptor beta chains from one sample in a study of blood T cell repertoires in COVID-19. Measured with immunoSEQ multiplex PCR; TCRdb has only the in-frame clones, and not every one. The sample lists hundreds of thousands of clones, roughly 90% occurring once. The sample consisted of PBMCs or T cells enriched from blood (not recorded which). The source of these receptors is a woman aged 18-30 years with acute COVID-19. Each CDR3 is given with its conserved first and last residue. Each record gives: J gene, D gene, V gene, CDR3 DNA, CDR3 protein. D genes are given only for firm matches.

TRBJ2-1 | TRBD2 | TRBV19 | TGTGCCAGTAGTCCCGGGACTAGAGGGGGGGTAGAGAGCTCCTACAATGAGCAGTTCTTC | CASSPGTRGGVESSYNEQFF
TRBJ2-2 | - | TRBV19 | TGTGCCAGTAGTAGGTCAGGGAATACCGGGGAGCTGTTTTTT | CASSRSGNTGELFF
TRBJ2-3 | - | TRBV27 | TGTGCCAGCAGTTTACCGGGAGCAGACACAGATACGCAGTATTTT | CASSLPGADTDTQYF
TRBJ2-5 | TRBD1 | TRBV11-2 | TGTGCCAGCAGGGGACAGGTACAAGAGACCCAGTACTTC | CASRGQVQETQYF
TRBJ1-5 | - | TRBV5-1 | TGCGCCAGCAGCCCCCGGGACTTCAATCAGCCCCAGCATTTT | CASSPRDFNQPQHF
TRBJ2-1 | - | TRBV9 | TGTGCCAGCAGCTCTCCCTCCTGGGGGGTCCGGGGCTCCTACAATGAGCAGTTCTTC | CASSSPSWGVRGSYNEQFF
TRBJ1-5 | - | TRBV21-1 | TGTGCCAGCAGAGGAACAGGGTTTCGCCTTAGCAATCAGCCCCAGCATTTT | CASRGTGFRLSNQPQHF
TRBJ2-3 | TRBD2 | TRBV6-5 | TGTGCCAGCAGCACTTTCGGGACTAGTGAAGATACGCAGTATTTT | CASSTFGTSEDTQYF
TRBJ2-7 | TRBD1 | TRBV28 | TGTGCCAGCAGTTTTTTTGAGGACAGGCCCACCTACGAGCAGTACTTC | CASSFFEDRPTYEQYF
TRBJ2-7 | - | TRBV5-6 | TGTGCCAGCAGCTGGGGTTTGGGGCTACGACCTTACGAGCAGTACTTC | CASSWGLGLRPYEQYF
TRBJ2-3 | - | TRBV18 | TGTGCCAGCTCACCACCGGCGCGCACGGGAGCGGTAGATACGCAGTATTTT | CASSPPARTGAVDTQYF
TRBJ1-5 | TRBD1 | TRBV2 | TGTGCCAGCAGTGGAACAGGGGTGGGCAATCAGCCCCAGCATTTT | CASSGTGVGNQPQHF
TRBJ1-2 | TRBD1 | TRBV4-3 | TGCGCCAGCAGCCCAGGGACAGGGGGCTACTATGGCTACACCTTC | CASSPGTGGYYGYTF
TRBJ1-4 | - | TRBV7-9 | TGTGCCAGCAGCCCTGACAGTAATAATGAAAAACTGTTTTTT | CASSPDSNNEKLFF
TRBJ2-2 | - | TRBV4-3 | TGCGCCAGCAGCCAACGGGTGAACACCGGGGAGCTGTTTTTT | CASSQRVNTGELFF